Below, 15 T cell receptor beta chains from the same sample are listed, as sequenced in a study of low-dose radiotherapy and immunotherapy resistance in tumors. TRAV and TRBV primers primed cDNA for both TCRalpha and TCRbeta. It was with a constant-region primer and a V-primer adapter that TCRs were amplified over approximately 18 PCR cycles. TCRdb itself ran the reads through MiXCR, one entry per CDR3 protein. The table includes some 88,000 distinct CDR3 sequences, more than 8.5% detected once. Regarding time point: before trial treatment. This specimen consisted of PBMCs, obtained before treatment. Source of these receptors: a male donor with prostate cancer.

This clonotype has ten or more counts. CDR3 sequence (DNA): TGCGCCAGCAGCTTGGAGATCGGCTACGAGCAGTACTTC. This codes for CASSLEIGYEQYF. The chain is built from TRBV5-1 and TRBJ2-7, with D uncertain. The CDR3 runs 13 residues. CDR1 is SGHRS and CDR2 is YFSETQ in the germline V gene. The germline V and J ends were trimmed by 0 bases and 3 bases, with 7 bases remaining between them.

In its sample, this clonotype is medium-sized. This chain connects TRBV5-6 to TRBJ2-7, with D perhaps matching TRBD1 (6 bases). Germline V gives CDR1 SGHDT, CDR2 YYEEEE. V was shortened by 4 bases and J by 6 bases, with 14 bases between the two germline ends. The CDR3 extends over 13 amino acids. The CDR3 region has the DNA TGTGCCAGCAGCGCCACAGGGTCTGCCGAGCAGTACTTC. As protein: CASSATGSAEQYF.

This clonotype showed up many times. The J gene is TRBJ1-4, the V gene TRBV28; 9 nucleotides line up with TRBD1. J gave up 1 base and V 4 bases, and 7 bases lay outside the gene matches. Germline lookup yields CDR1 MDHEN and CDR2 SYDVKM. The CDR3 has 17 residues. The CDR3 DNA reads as TGTGCCAGCAGTTCCCGCGGACAGGGGATAACTAATGAAAAACTGTTTTTT. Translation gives CASSSRGQGITNEKLFF.

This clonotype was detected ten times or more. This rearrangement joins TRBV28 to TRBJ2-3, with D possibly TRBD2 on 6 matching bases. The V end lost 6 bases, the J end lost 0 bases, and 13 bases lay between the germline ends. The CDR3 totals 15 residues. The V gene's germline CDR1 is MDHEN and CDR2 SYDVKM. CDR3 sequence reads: CASSSYSGSTDTQYF. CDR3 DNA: TGTGCCAGCAGCTCCTATAGCGGAAGCACAGATACGCAGTATTTT. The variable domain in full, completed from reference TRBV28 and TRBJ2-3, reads DVKVTQSSRYLVKRTGEKVFLECVQDMDHENMFWYRQDPGLGLRLIYFSYDVKMKEKGDIPEGYSVSREKKERFSLILESASTNQTSMYLCASSSYSGSTDTQYFGPGTRLTVL.

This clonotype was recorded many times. This CDR3 reads CASSQGTRGEQFF. CDR3 nucleotide sequence: TGTGCCAGCAGCCAAGGGACTAGGGGTGAGCAGTTCTTC. This rearrangement joins TRBV3-1 to TRBJ2-1; 7 positions agree with TRBD2. This CDR3 comprises 13 residues. The germline V gene encodes CDR1 LGHDT and CDR2 YNNKEL (reference sequence). The ends lost 1 base at V and 9 bases at J; junction bases unmatched: 3.

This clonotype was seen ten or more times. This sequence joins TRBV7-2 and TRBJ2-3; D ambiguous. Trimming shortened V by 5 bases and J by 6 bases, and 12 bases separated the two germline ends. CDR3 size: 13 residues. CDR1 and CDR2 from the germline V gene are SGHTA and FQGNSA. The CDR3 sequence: CASSGQAPDTQYF. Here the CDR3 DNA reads TGTGCCAGCAGCGGTCAAGCCCCGGATACGCAGTATTTT. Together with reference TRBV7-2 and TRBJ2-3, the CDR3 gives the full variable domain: GAGVSQSPSNKVTEKGKDVELRCDPISGHTALYWYRQSLGQGLEFLIYFQGNSAPDKSGLPSDRFSAERTGGSVSTLTIQRTQQEDSAVYLCASSGQAPDTQYFGPGTRLTVL.

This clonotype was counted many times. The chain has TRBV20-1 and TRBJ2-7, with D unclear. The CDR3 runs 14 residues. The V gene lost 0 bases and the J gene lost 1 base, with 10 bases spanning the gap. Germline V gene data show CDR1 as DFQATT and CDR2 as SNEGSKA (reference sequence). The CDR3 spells CSARDKATSYEQYF. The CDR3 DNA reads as TGCAGTGCTAGAGATAAGGCAACATCCTACGAGCAGTACTTC.

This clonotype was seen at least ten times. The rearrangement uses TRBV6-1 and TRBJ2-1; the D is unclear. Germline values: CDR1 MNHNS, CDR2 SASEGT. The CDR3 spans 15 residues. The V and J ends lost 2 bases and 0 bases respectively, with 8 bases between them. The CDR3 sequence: CASSERLSSYNEQFF. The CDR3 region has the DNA TGTGCCAGCAGTGAACGGCTTAGCTCCTACAATGAGCAGTTCTTC.

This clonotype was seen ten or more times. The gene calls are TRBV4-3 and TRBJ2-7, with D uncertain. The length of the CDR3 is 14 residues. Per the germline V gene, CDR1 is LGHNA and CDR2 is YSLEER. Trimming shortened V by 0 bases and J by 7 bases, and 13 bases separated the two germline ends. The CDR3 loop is CASSQDVVTREQYF. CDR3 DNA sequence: TGCGCCAGCAGCCAAGATGTAGTTACAAGAGAGCAGTACTTC.

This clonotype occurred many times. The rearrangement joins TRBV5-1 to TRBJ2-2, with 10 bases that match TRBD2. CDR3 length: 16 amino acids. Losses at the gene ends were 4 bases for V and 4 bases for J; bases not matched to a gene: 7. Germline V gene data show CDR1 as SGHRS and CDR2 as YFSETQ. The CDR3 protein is CASSPRLAGATGELFF. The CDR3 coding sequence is TGCGCCAGCAGCCCCCGACTAGCGGGCGCCACCGGGGAGCTGTTTTTT.

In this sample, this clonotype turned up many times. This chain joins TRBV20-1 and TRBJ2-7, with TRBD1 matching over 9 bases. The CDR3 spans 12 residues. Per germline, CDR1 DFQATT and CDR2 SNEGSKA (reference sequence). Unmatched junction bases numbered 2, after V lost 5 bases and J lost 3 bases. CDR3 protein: CSARDRDYEQYF. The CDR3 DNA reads TGCAGTGCTCGGGACAGGGACTACGAGCAGTACTTC.

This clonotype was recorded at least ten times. CDR3 nucleotide sequence: TGTGCCAGCAGCCAAGATTTTGGGGATACGCAGTATTTT. Its protein product is CASSQDFGDTQYF. The chain has TRBV14 and TRBJ2-3, with no clear D. Looked up from germline, CDR1 is SGHDN and CDR2 is FVKESK. Between the trimmed V and J ends, which lost 0 bases and 6 bases, there was a span of 7 bases. The length of the CDR3 is 13 residues.

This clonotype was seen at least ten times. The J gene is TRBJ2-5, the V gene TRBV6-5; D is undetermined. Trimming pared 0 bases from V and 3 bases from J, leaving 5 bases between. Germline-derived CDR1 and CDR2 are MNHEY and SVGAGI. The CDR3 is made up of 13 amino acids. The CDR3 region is CASSYSIKETQYF. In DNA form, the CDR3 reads TGTGCCAGCAGTTACTCGATAAAAGAGACCCAGTACTTC.

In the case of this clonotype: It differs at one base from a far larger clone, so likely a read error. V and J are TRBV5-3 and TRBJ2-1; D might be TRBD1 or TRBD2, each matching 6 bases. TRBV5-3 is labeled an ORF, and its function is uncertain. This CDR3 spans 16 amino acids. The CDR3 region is CASSLEGTNSYNEQFF. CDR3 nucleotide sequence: TGTGCCAGCAGCTTGGAGGGGACAAACTCCTACAATGAGCAGTTCTTC.

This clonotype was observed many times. The DNA of the CDR3 is TGTGCCAGCACCACGGCTAGCGGGCACACCGGGGAGCTGTTTTTT. This codes for CASTTASGHTGELFF. The chain combines TRBV9 with TRBJ2-2; 8 nucleotides agree with TRBD2. After removal of 6 bases from V and 3 bases from J, the junction contained 7 bases not matched to a gene. Germline assignment: CDR1 SGDLS and CDR2 YYNGEE. The CDR3 is 15 amino acids.